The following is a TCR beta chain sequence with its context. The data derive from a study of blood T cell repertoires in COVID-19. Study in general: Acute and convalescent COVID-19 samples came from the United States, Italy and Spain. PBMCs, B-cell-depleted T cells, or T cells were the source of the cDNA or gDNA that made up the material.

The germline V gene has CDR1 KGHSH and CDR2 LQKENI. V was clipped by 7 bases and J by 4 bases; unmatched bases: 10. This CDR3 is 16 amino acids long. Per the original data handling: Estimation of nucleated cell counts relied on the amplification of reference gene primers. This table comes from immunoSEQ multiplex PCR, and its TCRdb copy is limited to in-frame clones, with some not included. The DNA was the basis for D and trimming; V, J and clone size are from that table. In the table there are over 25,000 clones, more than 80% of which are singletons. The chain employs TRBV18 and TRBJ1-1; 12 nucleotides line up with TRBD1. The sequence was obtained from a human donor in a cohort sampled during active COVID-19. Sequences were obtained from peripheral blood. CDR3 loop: CASYPGTGGGSTEAFF. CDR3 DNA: TGTGCCAGCTACCCCGGGACAGGGGGCGGAAGCACTGAAGCTTTCTTT.